The present T cell receptor beta chain was sequenced within a study of vaccination effects on CD4 cells after COVID-19 (dated by TCRdb to 2021 to 2024). Regarding the study in general: Post-vaccine samples across the study were collected a median of 72 days after the second dose, with a range of 14 to 241. The study compared SARS-CoV-2 spike-specific CD4+ TCR repertoires before and after mRNA vaccination in COVID-19 convalescent patients and infection-naive vaccine recipients. Cultures from other donors in the study were sequenced with the Oncomine TCR Beta short-read assay on an Illumina iSeq 100. The full study included around ten COVID-19 convalescent patients and a few SARS-CoV-2-naive healthy vaccine recipients. The research as a whole found: Limitations of the study were the small number of convalescent patients and the absence of early post-infection timepoints. Clones induced by infection and clones induced by vaccination both contracted markedly at late timepoints after vaccination, which fits with T cell responses waning over time. Among healthy vaccine recipients, nearly all vaccine-induced clones were SARS-CoV-2 mono-reactive, and just 1 of 255 was cross-reactive with common cold coronaviruses.

The method was the immunoSEQ multiplex PCR assay. DNA from the cultured and isolated CD4+ T cells underwent TCR beta CDR3 sequencing. As for the original processing: Non-productive TCR sequences were removed and reads were trimmed to the CDR3 region, keeping CDR3s of at least 7 amino acids. The MANAFEST web app was used to pick out antigen-specific clonotypes by comparing their expansion in peptide wells with that in reference cultures. Positive clones required FDR<0.05 expansion versus reference and all other wells, odds ratio above 5, and frequency above 0.1% in two replicate wells. A clonotype was defined as cross-reactive if the clonotype was significantly expanded both in SARS-CoV-2 spike wells and in at least one common cold coronavirus spike condition. Using the stringdist R package, CDR3 similarity was measured by Levenshtein distance, and unrooted trees were constructed with ape in R 3.6.1. TCRdb carries this immuneACCESS record with in-frame sequences only. Its versions omit some clonotypes, under half of them owing to an unresolved V gene in the studies checked, with the rest unexplained. V, J and clone size are taken as reported in that table, and D and trimming were inferred from the DNA itself. Present in this sample are around 25,000 clones, 83% of which were seen just once. Jointly, the top ten make up roughly 1.4% of the sample.

In the ViraFEST assay, PBMC were stimulated with viral peptide pools, and antigen-specific CD4+ T cell clonotypes were then identified by expansion using TCR sequencing. After around eleven days of culture, CD4+ T cells were isolated with the EasySep CD4+ T cell isolation kit. Each participant received two doses of an mRNA SARS-CoV-2 vaccine, either BNT162b2 or mRNA-1273. None of the healthy vaccine recipients had a prior SARS-CoV-2 infection, which was confirmed by nucleocapsid antibody tests that came back negative both before and after vaccination. Approximately 2 million PBMC per well were cultured in IMDM with 5% human AB serum, 7.5 to 10 IU/ml IL-2 and gentamicin, plus 10 ug/ml peptides. On days 3 and 7, half of the culture medium was replaced with fresh IL-2-containing medium. Each peptide stimulation condition was cultured in triplicate wells unless otherwise noted. PBMC were separated from whole blood using Ficoll-Paque Plus gradient centrifugation and were then either cryopreserved at -140C or used fresh. The overlapping peptide pools covered the spike proteins of SARS-CoV-2 and of the common cold coronaviruses HCoV-NL63, HCoV-OC43 and HCoV-229E. The QIAamp micro DNA kit was used to extract genomic DNA from the cultured CD4+ T cells.

Notes on this clone: Its recognized antigen is unknown. Base qualities are not at hand, and no much larger clone is one base apart.

The sequenced sample was CD4+ T cells from PBMCs cultured with HCoV-NL63 spike peptides, obtained after COVID-19 vaccination. This sample's cell subset or site label indicates: HCoV-NL63 spike overlapping peptide pool stimulation. This clonotype was obtained from a human donor who received a COVID-19 vaccine. Some clones in this sample may be carry-over from other donors' samples.

At the DNA level, the sequence is TGTGCCAGCTCACCGCCAGCTCATGTGGCCAATTCACCCCTCCACTTT. The encoded protein is CASSPPAHVANSPLHF. The chain is made from TRBV18 and TRBJ1-6; no D segment can be confidently identified. As encoded in the germline V gene, CDR1 is KGHSH while CDR2 is LQKENI. Including the terminal cysteine and phenylalanine, the CDR3 comprises 16 residues. The read is trimmed to its CDR3 DNA, 48 bases read in frame from base 1. V sheds 3 bases and J sheds 7 bases, leaving 16 bases between their ends.